This is a list of T cell receptor beta chains from one sample in a study of neoadjuvant anti-PD-1 for oral cavity cancer. Sequencing was performed with immunoSEQ multiplex PCR; in TCRdb, only in-frame clones are kept and a portion is missing. The sample lists some 30,000 clones, around four fifths occurring once. This specimen was PBMCs, taken after nivolumab (anti-PD-1) treatment. The receptors derive from a person between 35 and 79 years old with oral cavity squamous cell carcinoma. CDR3s include the opening cysteine and the closing phenylalanine or tryptophan. The D gene is left open where the match is weak. Part of the rows lack a size; the others show once, few, many or a class for expanded clones.

CDR3: CASSLLPYNEQFF
DNA: TGTGCCAGCAGTTTATTACCGTACAATGAGCAGTTCTTC
size: -
D: -
length: 13
J: TRBJ2-1
V: TRBV27

CDR3: CASNIEAGNTEAFF
DNA: TGTGCCAGCAACATCGAGGCGGGGAACACTGAAGCTTTCTTT
size: -
D: -
length: 14
J: TRBJ1-1
V: TRBV7-2

CDR3: CSVETYREGDEQFF
DNA: TGCAGCGTTGAAACGTACAGGGAGGGCGATGAGCAGTTCTTC
size: -
D: -
length: 14
J: TRBJ2-1
V: TRBV29-1

CDR3: CASSQGQGLTEAFF
DNA: TGCGCCAGCAGCCAAGGACAGGGCCTCACTGAAGCTTTCTTT
size: -
D: TRBD1
length: 14
J: TRBJ1-1
V: TRBV5-1

CDR3: CASSLRDGDTDTQYF
DNA: TGTGCCAGCAGCTTGCGTGACGGCGACACAGATACGCAGTATTTT
size: -
D: -
length: 15
J: TRBJ2-3
V: TRBV5-5

CDR3: CASSPAGRGYNEQFF
DNA: TGTGCCAGCAGCCCGGCAGGGAGGGGCTACAATGAGCAGTTCTTC
size: -
D: TRBD2
length: 15
J: TRBJ2-1
V: TRBV9

CDR3: CASKRGAYTGELFF
DNA: TGTGCCAGTAAGCGGGGGGCTTACACCGGGGAGCTGTTTTTT
size: -
D: TRBD2
length: 14
J: TRBJ2-2
V: TRBV7-2

CDR3: CASSLAPGLYNEQFF
DNA: TGTGCCAGCAGCTTGGCTCCAGGACTATACAATGAGCAGTTCTTC
size: -
D: -
length: 15
J: TRBJ2-1
V: TRBV5-6

CDR3: CASSLVDYIQPQHF
DNA: TGTGCCAGCAGCTTAGTGGACTATATCCAGCCCCAGCATTTT
size: -
D: -
length: 14
J: TRBJ1-5
V: TRBV7-2

CDR3: CASSLGFDRHGYTF
DNA: TGCGCCAGCAGCTTGGGCTTTGACAGGCATGGCTACACCTTC
size: -
D: -
length: 14
J: TRBJ1-2
V: TRBV5-1

CDR3: CASSGLGDYEQYF
DNA: TGTGCCAGCAGCGGACTGGGGGACTACGAGCAGTACTTC
size: -
D: -
length: 13
J: TRBJ2-7
V: TRBV2

CDR3: CASSESTGTRNEKLFF
DNA: TGCGCCAGCAGCGAATCAACAGGGACCCGCAATGAAAAACTGTTTTTT
size: once
D: -
length: 16
J: TRBJ1-4
V: TRBV5-1

CDR3: CASSLEGWVDTEAFF
DNA: TGTGCCAGCAGTTTAGAGGGTTGGGTGGACACTGAAGCTTTCTTT
size: -
D: -
length: 15
J: TRBJ1-1
V: TRBV28

CDR3: CAISESAGGGGYTDTQYF
DNA: TGTGCCATCAGTGAGTCCGCCGGCGGCGGGGGGTACACAGATACGCAGTATTTT
size: few
D: TRBD2
length: 18
J: TRBJ2-3
V: TRBV10-3

CDR3: CASSLALAGTDTQYF
DNA: TGTGCCAGCAGCTTAGCCCTAGCGGGCACAGATACGCAGTATTTT
size: -
D: TRBD2
length: 15
J: TRBJ2-3
V: TRBV11-3

CDR3: CAWSDLPGQEQFF
DNA: TGTGCCTGGAGTGATTTACCGGGACAAGAGCAGTTCTTC
size: -
D: -
length: 13
J: TRBJ2-1
V: TRBV30

CDR3: CASSLSGQVRNTGELFF
DNA: TGTGCCAGCAGCTTATCAGGACAAGTACGGAACACCGGGGAGCTGTTTTTT
size: -
D: -
length: 17
J: TRBJ2-2
V: TRBV5-5

CDR3: CASSSGQGLSEKLFF
DNA: TGTGCCAGCTCATCCGGACAGGGCTTAAGTGAAAAACTGTTTTTT
size: -
D: TRBD1
length: 15
J: TRBJ1-4
V: TRBV18

CDR3: CATKIRDGSTDTQYF
DNA: TGCGCCACCAAGATCCGGGACGGGAGCACAGATACGCAGTATTTT
size: few
D: -
length: 15
J: TRBJ2-3
V: TRBV10-2

CDR3: CASSQTGTYYYNSPLHF
DNA: TGCGCCAGCAGCCAAACCGGGACATACTATTATAATTCACCCCTCCACTTT
size: once
D: -
length: 17
J: TRBJ1-6
V: TRBV4-1

CDR3: CASRLGQENYGYTF
DNA: TGCGCCAGCAGACTGGGACAGGAAAACTATGGCTACACCTTC
size: once
D: TRBD1
length: 14
J: TRBJ1-2
V: TRBV5-1

CDR3: CAWGQPNQPQHF
DNA: TGTGCCTGGGGTCAGCCCAATCAGCCCCAGCATTTT
size: -
D: -
length: 12
J: TRBJ1-5
V: TRBV30

CDR3: CASSPGDIGGYTF
DNA: TGTGCCAGCAGCCCCGGGGACATCGGTGGCTACACCTTC
size: -
D: -
length: 13
J: TRBJ1-2
V: TRBV6-5

CDR3: CASSFWGHQAKNIQYF
DNA: TGTGCCAGCAGCTTTTGGGGACACCAAGCCAAAAACATTCAGTACTTC
size: -
D: -
length: 16
J: TRBJ2-4
V: TRBV13

CDR3: CSVAPGQAGNTIYF
DNA: TGCAGCGTTGCCCCCGGACAGGCTGGAAACACCATATATTTT
size: once
D: TRBD1
length: 14
J: TRBJ1-3
V: TRBV29-1

CDR3: CASRTGLSTDTQYF
DNA: TGTGCCAGCAGAACGGGACTTAGCACAGATACGCAGTATTTT
size: -
D: -
length: 14
J: TRBJ2-3
V: TRBV2

CDR3: CASSLSGGRNTEAFF
DNA: TGTGCCAGCAGCTTATCGGGGGGCCGGAACACTGAAGCTTTCTTT
size: -
D: -
length: 15
J: TRBJ1-1
V: TRBV7-2

CDR3: CASSLPPDRTASGNTIYF
DNA: TGTGCCAGCAGTTTGCCTCCCGACAGGACCGCTTCTGGAAACACCATATATTTT
size: -
D: -
length: 18
J: TRBJ1-3
V: TRBV28

CDR3: CASSPLGGTGNTIYF
DNA: TGTGCCAGCAGTCCCCTCGGGGGAACTGGAAACACCATATATTTT
size: -
D: -
length: 15
J: TRBJ1-3
V: TRBV6-1

CDR3: CASSLRRGTDNEQFF
DNA: TGTGCCAGCAGCCTGAGACGGGGGACCGACAATGAGCAGTTCTTC
size: -
D: -
length: 15
J: TRBJ2-1
V: TRBV13

CDR3: CASSKIGNTMNTEAFF
DNA: TGTGCCAGCAGCAAAATCGGGAACACCATGAACACTGAAGCTTTCTTT
size: once
D: -
length: 16
J: TRBJ1-1
V: TRBV21-1

CDR3: CATDSGLRDSGYTF
DNA: TGTGCCACCGATTCGGGGTTGAGGGATAGCGGCTACACCTTC
size: -
D: -
length: 14
J: TRBJ1-2
V: TRBV15

CDR3: CATQSLAGAAYEQYF
DNA: TGTGCCACCCAGAGTCTAGCGGGGGCCGCCTACGAGCAGTACTTC
size: -
D: TRBD2
length: 15
J: TRBJ2-7
V: TRBV10-3

CDR3: CASSPAPGGEETQYF
DNA: TGTGCCAGCTCACCAGCCCCAGGGGGCGAGGAGACCCAGTACTTC
size: -
D: TRBD1
length: 15
J: TRBJ2-5
V: TRBV18

CDR3: CASSVAGSTDTQYF
DNA: TGTGCCAGCAGCGTAGCCGGTAGCACAGATACGCAGTATTTT
size: -
D: -
length: 14
J: TRBJ2-3
V: TRBV9

CDR3: CASSSPGRYNSPLHF
DNA: TGTGCCAGCAGCAGCCCGGGACGTTATAATTCACCCCTCCACTTT
size: -
D: -
length: 15
J: TRBJ1-6
V: TRBV5-6

CDR3: CASKKSSTDTQYF
DNA: TGTGCCAGCAAAAAGTCCAGCACAGATACGCAGTATTTT
size: once
D: -
length: 13
J: TRBJ2-3
V: TRBV7-2

CDR3: CASSPGENTEAFF
DNA: TGTGCCAGCAGCCCCGGGGAGAACACTGAAGCTTTCTTT
size: -
D: -
length: 13
J: TRBJ1-1
V: TRBV6-5

CDR3: CASSESAGVNEKLFF
DNA: TGCGCCAGCAGTGAGTCGGCAGGGGTTAATGAAAAACTGTTTTTT
size: -
D: -
length: 15
J: TRBJ1-4
V: TRBV10-2

CDR3: CASSIAGPGRGTEAFF
DNA: TGTGCCAGTAGTATAGCCGGCCCCGGGAGGGGCACTGAAGCTTTCTTT
size: few
D: -
length: 16
J: TRBJ1-1
V: TRBV19

CDR3: CASSARGREKLFF
DNA: TGTGCCAGCAGTGCCAGGGGTCGGGAAAAACTGTTTTTT
size: -
D: -
length: 13
J: TRBJ1-4
V: TRBV2

CDR3: CASSEYGEIDRNTEAFF
DNA: TGTGCCAGCAGTGAATATGGAGAAATTGACAGGAACACTGAAGCTTTCTTT
size: -
D: -
length: 17
J: TRBJ1-1
V: TRBV25-1

CDR3: CATSGGANEKLFF
DNA: TGTGCCACCTCAGGGGGGGCTAATGAAAAACTGTTTTTT
size: -
D: TRBD1
length: 13
J: TRBJ1-4
V: TRBV6-5

CDR3: CASSQGLAKSNEQFF
DNA: TGCGCCAGCAGCCAGGGACTAGCAAAGAGCAATGAGCAGTTCTTC
size: -
D: TRBD2
length: 15
J: TRBJ2-1
V: TRBV4-3

CDR3: CASSLEPLGGYTF
DNA: TGCGCCAGCAGCTTGGAGCCCCTGGGCGGCTACACCTTC
size: once
D: -
length: 13
J: TRBJ1-2
V: TRBV5-1

CDR3: CASSTQETQYF
DNA: TGTGCCAGCTCAACCCAAGAGACCCAGTACTTC
size: -
D: -
length: 11
J: TRBJ2-5
V: TRBV18

CDR3: CASSVGPTNTEAFF
DNA: TGTGCCAGCAGTGTGGGACCGACGAACACTGAAGCTTTCTTT
size: -
D: -
length: 14
J: TRBJ1-1
V: TRBV6-1

CDR3: CASSVAFRTGSAGYTF
DNA: TGTGCCAGCAGCGTAGCTTTTCGGACAGGGTCAGCGGGCTACACCTTC
size: once
D: TRBD1
length: 16
J: TRBJ1-2
V: TRBV9

CDR3: CASTPGFSGANVLTF
DNA: TGTGCCAGCACTCCAGGATTCTCTGGGGCCAACGTCCTGACTTTC
size: -
D: -
length: 15
J: TRBJ2-6
V: TRBV2

CDR3: CASSLSRRETQYF
DNA: TGTGCCAGCAGCTTGTCAAGGAGAGAGACCCAGTACTTC
size: -
D: -
length: 13
J: TRBJ2-5
V: TRBV5-6

CDR3: CASSGHSGANVLTF
DNA: TGTGCCAGCAGTGGACACTCTGGGGCCAACGTCCTGACTTTC
size: -
D: -
length: 14
J: TRBJ2-6
V: TRBV6-4

CDR3: CASSSLGGVNTEAFF
DNA: TGTGCCAGCAGCTCCTTGGGGGGTGTGAACACTGAAGCTTTCTTT
size: -
D: -
length: 15
J: TRBJ1-1
V: TRBV7-8

CDR3: CASSIDPQLNSNQPQHF
DNA: TGTGCCAGTAGTATAGATCCCCAGCTCAATAGCAATCAGCCCCAGCATTTT
size: -
D: -
length: 17
J: TRBJ1-5
V: TRBV19

CDR3: CASSQLTEGNTIYF
DNA: TGCGCCAGCAGCCAACTAACGGAAGGAAACACCATATATTTT
size: few
D: -
length: 14
J: TRBJ1-3
V: TRBV4-3

CDR3: CASSGGNEETQYF
DNA: TGTGCCAGCAGCGGGGGGAACGAAGAGACCCAGTACTTC
size: -
D: -
length: 13
J: TRBJ2-5
V: TRBV13

CDR3: CASRDAGAANEKLFF
DNA: TGCGCCAGCAGGGATGCGGGGGCGGCTAATGAAAAACTGTTTTTT
size: -
D: -
length: 15
J: TRBJ1-4
V: TRBV5-1